This T cell receptor beta chain was profiled in a study of blood T cell repertoires in COVID-19 (TCRdb year 2020). For the wider study: Collaborator samples came from the United States, Italy and Spain and covered acute and convalescent phases of COVID-19. The prospective study material was composed of cDNA or gDNA derived from T cells, B-cell-depleted T cells, or PBMCs. Deeply sampled blood TCRbeta repertoires from subjects exposed to, actively infected with, or recovered from COVID-19 were included in the dataset. The repertoires were released in a freely available public database meant as a resource for research on the immune response to SARS-CoV-2. Samples were obtained from the ongoing ImmuneRACE study (first 160 participants) and from some 1,300 subjects provided by 6 global collaborators. Sample metadata almost always included a de-identified subject ID, COVID-19 status, age in years and sex. Where HLA class I and class II types were available, the types were taken from metadata supplied by the sample provider, not from assay-based typing. Broader findings and caveats from the paper: How much clinical and demographic metadata was included differed by source and by participant, and the metadata was provided uncurated.

In its sample, this clone was seen a few times. Its antigen remains undetermined. The record has no base qualities; no much larger clone is one base away. Participants in the prospective study were enrolled through a virtual design, were aged roughly 18 to 90 years, and lived in 24 United States geographic areas. To assign participants to cohorts, the prospective study relied on clinical history that participants themselves reported in a screening survey and a study questionnaire. For ImmuneRACE Cohort 3, a participant was defined as recovered based on two consecutive negative NP/OP PCR tests, clearance by a healthcare professional, or resolution of symptoms. In the prospective study, mobile phlebotomists collected whole blood, serum and a nasopharyngeal or oropharyngeal swab from each participant. Prospective study participants could optionally give additional blood draws and questionnaires over an approximately two-month period. Blood samples from the prospective study were shipped frozen or at room temperature prior to DNA extraction.

TCRbeta CDR3 regions were amplified from genomic DNA by means of the immunoSEQ Assay, a bias-controlled multiplex PCR. The study's own analysis went as follows. Nucleated cell counts per sample were estimated from amplification of reference gene primers within the assay. Sequence reads were collapsed and filtered to measure the absolute abundance of every unique TCRbeta CDR3 rearrangement. For each sample, productive Simpson clonality was calculated as the square root of Simpson's diversity index across productive rearrangements. Here the immuneACCESS table is served through TCRdb, limited to in-frame sequences with V and J called. Missing clones are a known gap in these copies; in checked studies unresolved V genes cover under half, and the rest lacks a known reason. The V and J calls and clone size are taken from that table; D and trimming were inferred from the DNA. The sample profile shows 15,000 to 20,000 clones; around 88% of them were found once. About 5% of the sample comes from the top ten.

This clonotype was sampled from a woman in her 30s who had recovered from COVID-19. The sample taken for sequencing was PBMCs or T cells enriched from blood (not recorded which).

This receptor carries the CDR3 CASSVQRLAGGAGANVLTF. The sequenced DNA: TGTGCCAGCAGCGTTCAAAGACTAGCGGGGGGTGCTGGGGCCAACGTCCTGACTTTC. This chain joins TRBV7-2 to TRBJ2-6; the junction holds 13 bases that match TRBD2. Clipping removes 5 bases from V and 2 bases from J, with 9 as the unmatched junction base count. Via the germline V gene, CDR1 is SGHTA and CDR2 FQGNSA. The cysteine opens and the phenylalanine closes a CDR3 of 19 amino acids. Here the CDR3 DNA is all that survives: 57 bases in frame from base 1.